This entry concerns a single T cell receptor beta chain. The antigen remains undetermined. Then a second PCR, running about 6 to 12 cycles, was carried out with a sample-barcoded 5' primer and a J-beta primer mix. In TCRdb, the 5' RACE reads were re-called with MiXCR into one record per CDR3 protein. Of roughly 680,000 distinct CDR3 sequences listed, 49% are singletons. The sample is drawn from a study of blood T cells in healthy people across ages. Study at large: Template switching recovered approximately one barcoded beta molecule for every two T cells. General study results and limits: Diversity was estimated from one million T cells, and these estimates were considered underestimates. Naive CD4+ cell counts and diversity both ran higher in long-lived than in aged donors.

This CDR3 has 14 amino acids. The germline V gene has CDR1 DFQATT and CDR2 SNEGSKA (reference sequence). The J segment lost 10 bases and the V segment lost 0 bases, leaving 4 bases of the junction unmatched. The V call is TRBV20-1, the J call TRBJ1-6; 9 bases align to TRBD1. The clonotype comes from an older woman in good health. Sequenced input: blood. The CDR3 nucleotides are TGCAGTGCTAGAGAGGGACAGGGTAGCTCACCCCTCCACTTT. Protein: CSAREGQGSSPLHF.